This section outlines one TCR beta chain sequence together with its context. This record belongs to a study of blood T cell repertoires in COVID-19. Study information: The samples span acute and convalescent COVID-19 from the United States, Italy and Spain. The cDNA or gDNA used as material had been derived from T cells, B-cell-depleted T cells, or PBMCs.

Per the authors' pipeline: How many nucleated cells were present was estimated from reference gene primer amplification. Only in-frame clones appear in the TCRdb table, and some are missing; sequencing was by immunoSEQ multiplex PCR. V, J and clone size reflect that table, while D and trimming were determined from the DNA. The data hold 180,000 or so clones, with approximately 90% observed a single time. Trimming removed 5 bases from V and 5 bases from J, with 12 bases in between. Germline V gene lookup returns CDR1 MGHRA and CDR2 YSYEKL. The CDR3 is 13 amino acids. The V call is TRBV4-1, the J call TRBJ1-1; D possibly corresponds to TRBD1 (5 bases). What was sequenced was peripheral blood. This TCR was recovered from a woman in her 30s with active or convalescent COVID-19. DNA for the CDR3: TGCGCCAGCAGCGCGGGGGGGAGGACTGAAGCTTTCTTT. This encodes CASSAGGRTEAFF.